The 14 T cell receptor beta chains presented below share a single source sample, sequenced in a study of cytomegalovirus exposure and HLA in healthy donors. PCR primers comprised 60 Vbeta and 13 Jbeta primers. This table comes from immunoSEQ multiplex PCR, and its TCRdb copy is limited to in-frame clones, with some not included. The data show approximately 100,000 clones, 60% to 75% seen once. The sequenced sample consisted of PBMCs. Source of these receptors: a female donor in good health and CMV-seronegative.

The rearrangement joins TRBV7-9 to TRBJ2-3; 10 nucleotides agree with TRBD1. The length of the CDR3 is 15 residues. Germline V CDR1 and CDR2: SEHNR, FQNEAQ (reference sequence). The trim removed 3 bases at V and 1 base at J, leaving 1 base unmatched. The CDR3 DNA sequence: TGTGCCAGCAGCTTTGGGACAGGGGGCACAGATACGCAGTATTTT. It yields the protein CASSFGTGGTDTQYF.

This clone has just a few counts. The chain recombines TRBV6-6 with TRBJ2-1, with TRBD2 matching 11 bases. CDR1 is MNHNY and CDR2 is SVGAGI in the germline V gene (reference sequence). Germline trimming cut 8 bases from V and 4 bases from J; bases unmatched to any gene: 4. The CDR3 extends over 14 amino acids. CDR3 in amino acids: CASGGTSGYNEQFF. The CDR3 coding sequence is TGTGCCAGCGGGGGGACTAGCGGATACAATGAGCAGTTCTTC.

The CDR3 loop reads CAWSSGSSYNEQFF. The DNA for the CDR3 is TGTGCCTGGAGTTCGGGGAGCTCCTACAATGAGCAGTTCTTC. This chain connects TRBV30 to TRBJ2-1; tentatively, D is TRBD2 (5 bases). Between the trimmed V and J ends, which lost 2 bases and 0 bases, there was a span of 8 bases. The germline V gene encodes CDR1 GTSNPN and CDR2 SVGIG (reference sequence). The CDR3 is 14 residues long.

This clone was observed once. The CDR3 protein is CASSWTGGRGAEAFF. The CDR3, as DNA: TGTGCCAGTAGTTGGACAGGGGGCCGGGGCGCTGAAGCTTTCTTT. The chain joins TRBV19 to TRBJ1-1; 11 bases line up with TRBD1. The CDR3 consists of 15 residues. The junction had 8 bases not matched to a gene; V was cut back by 5 bases and J by 6 bases. Germline lookup yields CDR1 LNHDA and CDR2 SQIVND (reference sequence).

The chain combines TRBV6-6 with TRBJ1-5; no reliable D call. Germline V gives CDR1 MNHNY, CDR2 SVGAGI (reference sequence). V gave up 4 bases and J gave up 5 bases, with 15 bases separating them. The CDR3 is 15 amino acids. CDR3 amino acids: CASSSSLGRHQPQHF. The CDR3 DNA reads as TGTGCCAGCAGTTCCTCACTGGGGAGGCATCAGCCCCAGCATTTT.

CDR3 amino acids: CASSMATGDYEQYF. DNA for the CDR3: TGTGCCAGCAGCATGGCGACAGGGGACTACGAGCAGTACTTC. The chain employs TRBV7-6 and TRBJ2-7; 8 bases are shared with TRBD1. With V trimmed by 5 bases and J by 3 bases, 6 bases remained unmatched. Germline V gene sequence: CDR1 SGHVS, CDR2 FNYEAQ. The CDR3 contains 14 residues.

The chain combines TRBV2 with TRBJ2-1; D is possibly TRBD2 (6 bases). The CDR3 totals 15 residues. With 6 bases removed from V and 1 base from J, the gap between germline ends came to 13 bases. Germline V lookup: CDR1 SNHLY, CDR2 FYNNEI. The CDR3 DNA sequence: TGTGCCAGCAGACCGTTCGGGAGTTCCTACAATGAGCAGTTCTTC. Translation: CASRPFGSSYNEQFF.

The rearrangement uses TRBV6-1 and TRBJ1-5; TRBD1 matches at 10 bases. The CDR3 contains 15 residues. J lost 7 bases, V lost 5 bases, and 8 bases had no gene match. CDR1 is MNHNS, CDR2 SASEGT, per germline. CDR3 DNA sequence: TGTGCCAGCAGTTCCCAGGACAGGGGGAGACAGCCCCAGCATTTT. It encodes CASSSQDRGRQPQHF.

This clone showed up just a few times. V gene TRBV6-5 combines with J gene TRBJ1-2; 10 bases align to TRBD1. The germline CDR1 and CDR2 sequences are MNHEY and SVGAGI. V shed 5 bases and J 4 bases; nucleotides not matched to a gene: 7. CDR3 size: 15 residues. In DNA, the CDR3 is TGTGCCAGCAGTCACCCGGGACAGGGGACCTATGGCTACACCTTC. Its translation: CASSHPGQGTYGYTF.

This chain joins TRBV6-1 and TRBJ2-7; D is possibly TRBD1 (5 bases). Germline CDR1 reads MNHNS; CDR2 reads SASEGT. The CDR3 extends over 14 amino acids. V was trimmed by 3 bases and J by 3 bases, leaving 12 bases between them. The CDR3: CASSEYRGRYEQYF. Written as DNA, the CDR3 is TGTGCCAGCAGTGAGTATAGGGGCCGCTACGAGCAGTACTTC.

The chain uses TRBV30 and TRBJ2-5; 9 bases align to TRBD2. Germline CDR1 reads GTSNPN; CDR2 reads SVGIG (reference sequence). The CDR3 runs 14 residues. Losses at the gene ends were 1 base for V and 5 bases for J; bases not matched to a gene: 5. The CDR3 DNA is TGTGCCTGGAGTGGCGGGGGGGCCCGGGAGACCCAGTACTTC. Translation: CAWSGGGARETQYF.

The rearrangement links TRBV7-2 to TRBJ1-6; D is ambiguous. In germline, CDR1 is SGHTA, CDR2 FQGNSA. V dropped 3 bases and J dropped 1 base, with 10 bases sitting between them. This CDR3 contains 16 residues. The CDR3 nucleotides are TGTGCCAGCAGCTTTGAGGCTAGGTCCTATAATTCACCCCTCCACTTT. Its protein is CASSFEARSYNSPLHF.

The V gene is TRBV11-2, the J gene TRBJ1-1; D not certain. From germline, CDR1 is SGHAT and CDR2 FQNNGV. V was clipped by 0 bases and J by 3 bases, with 11 bases between them. The CDR3 covers 15 residues. CDR3 nucleotides: TGTGCCAGCAGCTTAGAAAGCCGTGCTGACACTGAAGCTTTCTTT. Translated: CASSLESRADTEAFF.

The rearrangement uses TRBV27 and TRBJ2-7; a possible D gene is TRBD1 (5 bases). V lost 2 bases and J lost 0, with 8 bases in between. The germline CDR1 and CDR2 sequences are MNHEY and SMNVEV (reference sequence). The CDR3 loop spans 14 amino acids. The CDR3 bases are TGTGCCAGCAGTTTAAGGCAGGGCTCCTACGAGCAGTACTTC. Protein sequence: CASSLRQGSYEQYF.